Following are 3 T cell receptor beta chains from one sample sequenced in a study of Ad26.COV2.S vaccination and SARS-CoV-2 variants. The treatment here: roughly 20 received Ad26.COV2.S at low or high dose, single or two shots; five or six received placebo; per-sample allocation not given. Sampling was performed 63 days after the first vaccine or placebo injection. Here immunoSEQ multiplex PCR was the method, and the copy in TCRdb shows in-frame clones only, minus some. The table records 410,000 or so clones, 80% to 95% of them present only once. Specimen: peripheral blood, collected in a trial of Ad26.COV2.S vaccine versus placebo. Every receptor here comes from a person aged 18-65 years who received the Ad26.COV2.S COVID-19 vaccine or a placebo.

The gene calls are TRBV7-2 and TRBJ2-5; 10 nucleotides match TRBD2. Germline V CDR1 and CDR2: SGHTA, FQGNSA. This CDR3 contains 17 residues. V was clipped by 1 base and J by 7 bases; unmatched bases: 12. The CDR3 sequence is CASSLVSGGPPWGTQYF. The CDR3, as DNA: TGTGCCAGCAGCTTAGTTAGCGGGGGGCCTCCGTGGGGGACCCAGTACTTC.

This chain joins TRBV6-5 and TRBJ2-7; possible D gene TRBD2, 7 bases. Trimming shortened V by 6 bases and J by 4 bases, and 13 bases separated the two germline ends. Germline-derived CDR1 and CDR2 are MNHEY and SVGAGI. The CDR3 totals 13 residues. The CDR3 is CASRWGGAYEQYF. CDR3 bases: TGTGCCAGCAGGTGGGGGGGGGCGTACGAGCAGTACTTC.

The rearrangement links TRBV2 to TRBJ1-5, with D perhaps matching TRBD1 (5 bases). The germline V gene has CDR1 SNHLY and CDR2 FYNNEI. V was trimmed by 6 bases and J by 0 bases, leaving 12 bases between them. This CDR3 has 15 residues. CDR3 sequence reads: CASRPGPYSNQPQHF. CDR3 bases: TGTGCCAGCAGACCGGGACCTTATAGCAATCAGCCCCAGCATTTT. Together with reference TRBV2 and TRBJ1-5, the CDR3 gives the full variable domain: EPEVTQTPSHQVTQMGQEVILRCVPISNHLYFYWYRQILGQKVEFLVSFYNNEISEKSEIFDDQFSVERPDGSNFTLKIRSTKLEDSAMYFCASRPGPYSNQPQHFGDGTRLSIL.